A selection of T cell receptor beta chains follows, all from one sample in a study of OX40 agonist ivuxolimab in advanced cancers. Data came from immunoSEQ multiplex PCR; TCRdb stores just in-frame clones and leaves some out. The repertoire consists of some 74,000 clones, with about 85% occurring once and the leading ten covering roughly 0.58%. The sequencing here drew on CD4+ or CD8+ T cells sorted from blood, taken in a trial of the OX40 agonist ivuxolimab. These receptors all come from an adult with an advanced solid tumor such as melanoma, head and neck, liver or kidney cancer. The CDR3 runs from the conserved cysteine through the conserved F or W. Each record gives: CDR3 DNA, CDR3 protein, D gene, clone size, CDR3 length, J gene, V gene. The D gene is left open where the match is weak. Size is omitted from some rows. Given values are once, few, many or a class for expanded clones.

cdr3_nt: TGCGCCAGCAGCACCGGGACTAGCGGGAGTTCAACAGATACGCAGTATTTT
cdr3_aa: CASSTGTSGSSTDTQYF
d_call: TRBD2
clone_size: NA
cdr3_length: 17
j_call: TRBJ2-3
v_call: TRBV5-1

cdr3_nt: TGCGCCAGCAGCTTGGTCCCTACGAACACTGAAGCTTTCTTT
cdr3_aa: CASSLVPTNTEAFF
d_call: NA
clone_size: NA
cdr3_length: 14
j_call: TRBJ1-1
v_call: TRBV5-1

cdr3_nt: TGTGCCAGCAGTGAAATTGACGGCTATGGCTACACCTTC
cdr3_aa: CASSEIDGYGYTF
d_call: NA
clone_size: NA
cdr3_length: 13
j_call: TRBJ1-2
v_call: TRBV6-1

cdr3_nt: TGTGCCAGCAGTTACGAAACCAGGGGTGGAGAGCTGTTTTTT
cdr3_aa: CASSYETRGGELFF
d_call: NA
clone_size: NA
cdr3_length: 14
j_call: TRBJ2-2
v_call: TRBV6-6

cdr3_nt: TGTGCCAGCAGCCGCAGACTAGCGGGAATATACAATGAGCAGTTCTTC
cdr3_aa: CASSRRLAGIYNEQFF
d_call: TRBD2
clone_size: NA
cdr3_length: 16
j_call: TRBJ2-1
v_call: TRBV7-9

cdr3_nt: TGTGCCAGCAGCTGGGGACGGAGCACTGAAGCTTTCTTT
cdr3_aa: CASSWGRSTEAFF
d_call: NA
clone_size: NA
cdr3_length: 13
j_call: TRBJ1-1
v_call: TRBV7-2

cdr3_nt: TGTGCCTGGAAAGGTTTCAGGGGAAGTACTGAAGCTTTCTTT
cdr3_aa: CAWKGFRGSTEAFF
d_call: NA
clone_size: NA
cdr3_length: 14
j_call: TRBJ1-1
v_call: TRBV30

cdr3_nt: TGTGCCAGCAGCTCGAGGACTAGCGGGCTACTGTCTGGGGCCAACGTCCTGACTTTC
cdr3_aa: CASSSRTSGLLSGANVLTF
d_call: TRBD2
clone_size: NA
cdr3_length: 19
j_call: TRBJ2-6
v_call: TRBV7-2

cdr3_nt: TGTGCCAGCAGTGAAGCGGGGGCCAGGCGGAACACTGAAGCTTTCTTT
cdr3_aa: CASSEAGARRNTEAFF
d_call: NA
clone_size: NA
cdr3_length: 16
j_call: TRBJ1-1
v_call: TRBV6-1

cdr3_nt: TGCGCCAGCAGCCAATTCGAAATCGGGGCAGATACGCAGTATTTT
cdr3_aa: CASSQFEIGADTQYF
d_call: NA
clone_size: NA
cdr3_length: 15
j_call: TRBJ2-3
v_call: TRBV4-1

cdr3_nt: TGTGCCAGTAGTCGCTCCTCGCGGGGGGCGATCTCTGGAAACACCATATATTTT
cdr3_aa: CASSRSSRGAISGNTIYF
d_call: NA
clone_size: NA
cdr3_length: 18
j_call: TRBJ1-3
v_call: TRBV19

cdr3_nt: TGTGCCAGCAGTTCGACAGGGGGCATCTCCTACGAGCAGTACTTC
cdr3_aa: CASSSTGGISYEQYF
d_call: TRBD1
clone_size: few
cdr3_length: 15
j_call: TRBJ2-7
v_call: TRBV28

cdr3_nt: TGTGCCAGCAGCTTGGCTGGACAGAATGAGCAGTTCTTC
cdr3_aa: CASSLAGQNEQFF
d_call: NA
clone_size: NA
cdr3_length: 13
j_call: TRBJ2-1
v_call: TRBV5-6

cdr3_nt: TGTGCCAGCAGCTTAGGGACAGGGAGCTATGGCTACACCTTC
cdr3_aa: CASSLGTGSYGYTF
d_call: TRBD1
clone_size: NA
cdr3_length: 14
j_call: TRBJ1-2
v_call: TRBV13

cdr3_nt: TGTGCCTGGAGTGTACCGAGGGGATCACCCCTCCACTTT
cdr3_aa: CAWSVPRGSPLHF
d_call: NA
clone_size: NA
cdr3_length: 13
j_call: TRBJ1-6
v_call: TRBV30

cdr3_nt: TGTGCCAGCAGTTCCTCGAACACCGGGGAGCTGTTTTTT
cdr3_aa: CASSSSNTGELFF
d_call: NA
clone_size: NA
cdr3_length: 13
j_call: TRBJ2-2
v_call: TRBV28

cdr3_nt: TGCGCCAGCAGCTTAACGGCGGGATCCACAGATACGCAGTATTTT
cdr3_aa: CASSLTAGSTDTQYF
d_call: NA
clone_size: NA
cdr3_length: 15
j_call: TRBJ2-3
v_call: TRBV5-1